This T cell receptor beta chain was observed in a study of T cell responses to AZD1222 COVID-19 vaccine. Study-wide results and limits: Females outnumbered males among donors, who were mostly white British; clonal diversity was possibly underestimated.

The data were produced by immunoSEQ multiplex PCR, yet TCRdb's version contains in-frame clones alone and is incomplete. The profile covers 90,000 to 150,000 clones, with around 92% appearing a single time and around 8.2% taken by the ten largest. The CDR3 runs to 18 residues. Per germline, CDR1 KGHSH and CDR2 LQKENI. The J segment lost 5 bases and the V segment lost 3 bases, leaving 14 bases of the junction unmatched. Details on this clone: Its antigen is not identified.

The starting material was peripheral blood, obtained 28 days after the second AZD1222 dose. J is TRBJ2-1 and V is TRBV18; 9 bases are a match to TRBD1. This sequence originates from an adult who received the AZD1222 COVID-19 vaccine. This CDR3 reads CASSPGQGRNGGNNEQFF. The DNA of the CDR3 is TGTGCCAGCTCACCGGGACAGGGAAGAAATGGTGGAAACAATGAGCAGTTCTTC.